This entry lists 30 T cell receptor beta chains sequenced from one sample in a study of control samples from healthy donors and cancer patients. Repertoires were generated with immunoSEQ multiplex PCR, while TCRdb's copy carries only in-frame clones and drops some. The profile shows 50,000 to 65,000 clones, roughly 90% of them singletons. The sequenced material came from PBMCs. These receptors all stem from a man younger than 40 with colorectal cancer.

This chain connects TRBV9 to TRBJ1-1; 7 positions match TRBD1. J lost 5 bases, V lost 4 bases, and 5 bases had no gene match. CDR1 and CDR2 (germline): SGDLS, YYNGEE. CDR3 length: 13 amino acids. The CDR3 DNA reads TGTGCCAGCAGCCTTGGGACAGAAACTGAAGCTTTCTTT. Its protein is CASSLGTETEAFF.

This chain joins TRBV6-1 and TRBJ2-7, with 10 bases fitting TRBD2. CDR1 and CDR2 from the germline V gene are MNHNS and SASEGT. The CDR3 length is 16 residues. Trimming at V came to 6 bases and at J to 4 bases, leaving 12 bases not matched to a gene. CDR3 amino acids: CASSEQGLAGVYEQYF. In DNA form, the CDR3 reads TGTGCCAGCAGCGAACAGGGCCTAGCGGGGGTATACGAGCAGTACTTC.

This clone appeared a single time. J is TRBJ1-2 and V is TRBV5-4; weak D call: TRBD1 (5 bases). The CDR3 has 15 amino acids. Germline V gene lookup returns CDR1 SGHNT and CDR2 YYREEE (reference sequence). The germline V and J ends were trimmed by 0 bases and 7 bases, with 16 bases remaining between them. The CDR3, as DNA: TGTGCCAGCAGCTTGGAGCGGGGCCCATCGGGTGGCTACACCTTC. Its protein product is CASSLERGPSGGYTF.

V is TRBV6-1 and J is TRBJ2-4; D not resolved. The CDR3 contains 11 residues. Germline V gene sequence: CDR1 MNHNS, CDR2 SASEGT. The V end lost 2 bases, the J end lost 8 bases, and 4 bases lay between the germline ends. CDR3 sequence reads: CASSERDIQYF. Written as DNA, the CDR3 is TGTGCCAGCAGTGAAAGAGACATTCAGTACTTC.

Only a few counts were recorded for this clone. This sequence joins TRBV6-5 and TRBJ2-3; D may be TRBD1 (5 bases). Deletions cut 2 bases from V and 1 base from J, with 10 bases between. The CDR3 sequence is 15 residues long. CDR1 is MNHEY, CDR2 SVGAGI, per germline. The CDR3 here is CASSYQPTGTDTQYF. Written as DNA, the CDR3 is TGTGCCAGCAGTTACCAGCCGACAGGCACAGATACGCAGTATTTT.

The genes are TRBV5-1 and TRBJ2-1; 10 bases line up with TRBD2. Losses at the gene ends were 2 bases for V and 7 bases for J; bases not matched to a gene: 6. Germline-derived CDR1 and CDR2 are SGHRS and YFSETQ. There are 15 residues in the CDR3. Written as DNA, the CDR3 is TGCGCCAGCAGCTTTGCAGGACTAGCGGTTAATGAGCAGTTCTTC. Residues: CASSFAGLAVNEQFF. Together with reference TRBV5-1 and TRBJ2-1, the CDR3 gives the full variable domain: KAGVTQTPRYLIKTRGQQVTLSCSPISGHRSVSWYQQTPGQGLQFLFEYFSETQRNKGNFPGRFSGRQFSNSRSEMNVSTLELGDSALYLCASSFAGLAVNEQFFGPGTRLTVL.

The J gene is TRBJ1-6, the V gene TRBV5-5; perhaps TRBD1 as D (5 bases). From germline, CDR1 is SGHKS and CDR2 YYEKEE (reference sequence). V lost 4 bases and J lost 4, with 15 bases in between. The CDR3 runs to 16 residues. CDR3 residues: CASSPRSAGYNSPLHF. The CDR3 DNA follows: TGTGCCAGCAGCCCCCGGTCCGCAGGGTATAATTCACCCCTCCACTTT. The full variable domain, its missing parts supplied by reference TRBV5-5 and TRBJ1-6, is DAGVTQSPTHLIKTRGQQVTLRCSPISGHKSVSWYQQVLGQGPQFIFQYYEKEERGRGNFPDRFSARQFPNYSSELNVNALLLGDSALYLCASSPRSAGYNSPLHFGNGTRLTVT.

The rearrangement uses TRBV6-4 and TRBJ2-1, with D maybe TRBD1 (6 bases). Trimming stripped 5 bases from V and 10 bases from J, with 15 bases between. Germline values: CDR1 MRHNA, CDR2 SNTAGT. The CDR3 has 13 amino acids. The CDR3 nucleotides read TGTGCCAGCAGTCCCCTTGAAGGGACAGAGCAGTTCTTC. Encoded protein: CASSPLEGTEQFF.

The chain joins TRBV6-5 to TRBJ1-2; D ambiguous. This CDR3 is built from 12 residues. Germline V gene lookup returns CDR1 MNHEY and CDR2 SVGAGI. Trimming shortened V by 6 bases and J by 1 base, and 6 bases separated the two germline ends. DNA for the CDR3: TGTGCCAGCAGGGGTTTTAACTATGGCTACACCTTC. Protein sequence: CASRGFNYGYTF.

V gene TRBV5-5 combines with J gene TRBJ1-6; possible D gene TRBD1, 6 bases. CDR3 length equals 14 residues. The germline V gene has CDR1 SGHKS and CDR2 YYEKEE (reference sequence). V lost 1 base, J lost 6 bases, and 8 bases lay in between. CDR3 in DNA: TGTGCCAGCAGCTTGACAGGGATTAATTCACCCCTCCACTTT. Encoded protein: CASSLTGINSPLHF.

This chain links TRBV6-5 with TRBJ2-3; 8 nucleotides align to TRBD1. CDR1 and CDR2 from the germline V gene are MNHEY and SVGAGI. Trimming took 6 bases from V and 2 from J; bases not matched to a gene: 7. This CDR3 has 15 amino acids. CDR3 region: CASRRTGMNTDTQYF. CDR3 sequence (DNA): TGTGCCAGCAGGAGGACAGGGATGAACACAGATACGCAGTATTTT.

The chain uses TRBV7-2 and TRBJ2-1; D uncertain. Per the germline V gene, CDR1 is SGHTA and CDR2 is FQGNSA. The CDR3 spans 14 residues. The V end lost 8 bases, the J end lost 5 bases, and 16 bases lay between the germline ends. The CDR3 loop reads CASLDLIGHNEQFF. As DNA, the CDR3 is TGTGCCAGCCTCGATTTAATAGGCCACAATGAGCAGTTCTTC.

J is TRBJ1-3 and V is TRBV15; no firm D call. This CDR3 spans 13 amino acids. CDR1 and CDR2 from the germline V gene are LNHNV and YYDKDF (reference sequence). V shed 0 bases and J shed 4 bases, with 4 bases lying between them. CDR3 sequence: CATSRDPGNTIYF. In DNA form, the CDR3 reads TGTGCCACCAGCAGAGACCCCGGAAACACCATATATTTT.

This clone was detected a few times. The chain links TRBV6-1 to TRBJ1-4; D is perhaps TRBD1 (5 bases). The CDR3 length is 14 residues. V shed 3 bases and J shed 3 bases, with 8 bases lying between them. CDR1 and CDR2 (germline): MNHNS, SASEGT. CDR3 sequence (DNA): TGTGCCAGCAGTGAGGGGACGTCTAATGAAAAACTGTTTTTT. Translation gives CASSEGTSNEKLFF.

The J gene is TRBJ1-6, the V gene TRBV19; D is unclear. CDR3 length: 15 amino acids. V lost 2 bases, J lost 4 bases, and 9 bases lay in between. Germline lookup yields CDR1 LNHDA and CDR2 SQIVND (reference sequence). CDR3: CASSISSGYNSPLHF. CDR3 sequence (DNA): TGTGCCAGTAGTATAAGCTCTGGGTATAATTCACCCCTCCACTTT. The full variable domain, its missing parts supplied by reference TRBV19 and TRBJ1-6, is DGGITQSPKYLFRKEGQNVTLSCEQNLNHDAMYWYRQDPGQGLRLIYYSQIVNDFQKGDIAEGYSVSREKKESFPLTVTSAQKNPTAFYLCASSISSGYNSPLHFGNGTRLTVT.

This chain joins TRBV5-6 and TRBJ2-2; D not resolved. V was cut by 4 bases and J by 0 bases, with 4 bases left in between. The CDR3 is made up of 13 amino acids. Germline CDR1 SGHDT, CDR2 YYEEEE. The CDR3 DNA is TGTGCCAGCAGCCCCCCGAACACCGGGGAGCTGTTTTTT. Amino acid sequence: CASSPPNTGELFF.

This clone was recorded a few times. The J gene is TRBJ1-5, the V gene TRBV6-6; D unclear. Germline CDR1 and CDR2: MNHNY and SVGAGI (reference sequence). There are 15 residues in the CDR3. Trimming took 0 bases from V and 0 from J, leaving 6 bases between them. The CDR3, as DNA: TGTGCCAGCAGTTACTCTGGGTATAGCAATCAGCCCCAGCATTTT. This codes for CASSYSGYSNQPQHF.

The rearrangement uses TRBV5-4 and TRBJ2-2; no firm D call. Germline V gene sequence: CDR1 SGHNT, CDR2 YYREEE (reference sequence). The CDR3 extends over 15 amino acids. V was cut by 0 bases and J by 5 bases, with 11 bases left in between. The CDR3 DNA is TGTGCCAGCAGCTTGGACCCCCCGCGGACCGGGGAGCTGTTTTTT. Translated: CASSLDPPRTGELFF.

CDR3 amino acids: CATSALRGQDTEAFF. The CDR3 DNA reads as TGTGCCACCAGTGCTCTCAGGGGGCAGGACACTGAAGCTTTCTTT. The chain employs TRBV24-1 and TRBJ1-1, with TRBD1 identical over 8 bases. The CDR3 is 15 residues long. J lost 3 bases, V lost 5 bases, and 7 bases had no gene match. Germline CDR1 and CDR2: KGHDR and SFDVKD.

This sequence joins TRBV27 and TRBJ1-1; maybe TRBD1 (5 bases). The CDR3 covers 14 residues. Germline CDR1 is MNHEY and CDR2 is SMNVEV (reference sequence). V lost 5 bases to trimming and J lost 1 base, with 11 bases between them. The CDR3, as DNA: TGTGCCAGCAGTATTGGGGGGGGGAACACTGAAGCTTTCTTT. Translation: CASSIGGGNTEAFF.

The chain joins TRBV7-2 to TRBJ1-5, with TRBD1 as a possible D gene (6 bases). The CDR3 extends over 13 amino acids. Between the trimmed V and J ends, which lost 6 bases and 3 bases, there was a span of 9 bases. Germline CDR1 reads SGHTA; CDR2 reads FQGNSA. CDR3: CASSGQINQPQHF. CDR3 bases: TGTGCCAGCAGTGGACAGATCAATCAGCCCCAGCATTTT.

This chain joins TRBV4-3 and TRBJ1-2, with D perhaps TRBD1 (5 bases). The germline V gene has CDR1 LGHNA and CDR2 YSLEER. V was clipped by 4 bases and J by 6 bases, with 12 bases between them. The CDR3 length is 13 residues. CDR3 nucleotide sequence: TGCGCCAGCAGCCCCCAAACGGGGCATGGCTACACCTTC. Its protein is CASSPQTGHGYTF.

In DNA form, the CDR3 reads TGTGCCTTAAGGGGTGTAACTCAGGCCGGGGAGCTGTTTTTT. It encodes CALRGVTQAGELFF. This chain connects TRBV7-9 to TRBJ2-2, with D possibly matching TRBD1 (5 bases). The CDR3 loop spans 14 amino acids. The germline V gene has CDR1 SEHNR and CDR2 FQNEAQ (reference sequence). The V gene lost 11 bases and the J gene lost 6 bases, with 19 bases spanning the gap.

The chain couples TRBV7-8 to TRBJ2-5, with D possibly matching TRBD2 (5 bases). Per germline, CDR1 SGHVS and CDR2 FQNEAQ. V gave up 5 bases and J gave up 3 bases, with 22 bases separating them. This CDR3 contains 17 residues. For the CDR3, the DNA is TGTGCCAGCAGCCCCCGCCGGGGAGAGGTCCTAAAAGAGACCCAGTACTTC. Its translation: CASSPRRGEVLKETQYF.

The CDR3 region is CASSLALQGAASGNTIYF. CDR3 sequence (DNA): TGCGCCAGCAGCTTGGCCTTACAGGGGGCTGCCTCTGGAAACACCATATATTTT. The genes are TRBV5-1 and TRBJ1-3, with TRBD1 matching over 9 bases. Germline loops: CDR1 SGHRS, CDR2 YFSETQ. This CDR3 is built from 18 residues. V lost 0 bases to trimming and J lost 0 bases; unmatched junction nucleotides: 7.

The J gene is TRBJ1-3, the V gene TRBV18; no reliable D call. The CDR3 runs to 16 residues. The germline gives CDR1 KGHSH, CDR2 LQKENI. Trimming removed 3 bases from V and 0 bases from J, with 12 bases in between. The CDR3 DNA is TGTGCCAGCTCACCTCTGCCAACTCACTCTGGAAACACCATATATTTT. It translates to CASSPLPTHSGNTIYF.

The DNA for the CDR3 is TGTGCCTGGAGTCGGGGGACACCTGGGGAAACTTTCTTT. It is translated as CAWSRGTPGETFF. This chain links TRBV30 with TRBJ1-1; possibly TRBD1 for D (6 bases). Germline-derived CDR1 and CDR2 are GTSNPN and SVGIG (reference sequence). Trimming left V 2 bases short and J 12 bases short, with 19 bases between. The CDR3 is 13 residues long. The variable domain in full, completed from reference TRBV30 and TRBJ1-1, reads SQTIHQWPATLVQPVGSPLSLECTVEGTSNPNLYWYRQAAGRGLQLLFYSVGIGQISSEVPQNLSASRPQDRQFILSSKKLLLSDSGFYLCAWSRGTPGETFFGQGTRLTVV.

This clone has only a few counts. This chain joins TRBV25-1 and TRBJ2-2; 7 bases are a match to TRBD2. V dropped 4 bases and J dropped 5; count of bases not matched to a gene: 7. The germline gives CDR1 MGHDK, CDR2 SYGVNS. This CDR3 spans 15 amino acids. The CDR3 coding sequence is TGTGCCAGCAGTGCGGGGGGAGTTAGGACCGGGGAGCTGTTTTTT. Translation gives CASSAGGVRTGELFF. Complete variable domain (other parts from reference TRBV25-1 and TRBJ2-2): EADIYQTPRYLVIGTGKKITLECSQTMGHDKMYWYQQDPGMELHLIHYSYGVNSTEKGDLSSESTVSRIRTEHFPLTLESARPSHTSQYLCASSAGGVRTGELFFGEGSRLTVL.

This chain joins TRBV3-1 (or the pseudogene TRBV3-2) and TRBJ2-2, with D possibly matching TRBD1 (6 bases). The CDR3 has 14 amino acids. The V and J ends lost 6 bases and 3 bases respectively, with 11 bases between them. Germline V CDR1 and CDR2: LGHDT, YNNKEL (reference sequence). For the CDR3, the DNA is TGTGCCAGCAGGCCAAACAGGGACACCGGGGAGCTGTTTTTT. Amino acid sequence: CASRPNRDTGELFF.

The chain uses TRBV9 and TRBJ2-1; the D gene is possibly TRBD2 (5 bases). The germline gives CDR1 SGDLS, CDR2 YYNGEE. V lost 2 bases and J 4 bases, leaving 13 bases between the germline ends. There are 15 residues in the CDR3. The CDR3 is CASSVSDGNYNEQFF. CDR3 DNA: TGTGCCAGCAGCGTCAGCGACGGGAATTACAATGAGCAGTTCTTC.